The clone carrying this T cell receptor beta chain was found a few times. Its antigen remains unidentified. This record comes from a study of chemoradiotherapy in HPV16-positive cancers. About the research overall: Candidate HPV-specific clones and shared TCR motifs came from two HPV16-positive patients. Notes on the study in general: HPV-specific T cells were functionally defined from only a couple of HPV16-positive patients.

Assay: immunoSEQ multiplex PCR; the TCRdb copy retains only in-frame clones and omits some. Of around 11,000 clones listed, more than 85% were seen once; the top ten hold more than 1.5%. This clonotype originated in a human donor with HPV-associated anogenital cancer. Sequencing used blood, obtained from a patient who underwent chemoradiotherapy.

The CDR3 DNA reads as TGTGCCACCAGCTGGGGTCGGGTCAATCAGCCCCAGCATTTT. Protein product: CATSWGRVNQPQHF. This chain uses TRBV15 with TRBJ1-5; no clear D gene. Per the germline V gene, CDR1 is LNHNV and CDR2 is YYDKDF (reference sequence). The CDR3 contains 14 residues. V gave up 5 bases and J gave up 3 bases, with 11 bases separating them.